Below are 24 T cell receptor beta chains sequenced from a single sample in a study of cytomegalovirus exposure and HLA in healthy donors. Libraries were prepared by immunoSEQ multiplex PCR; TCRdb keeps only in-frame clonotypes and omits some of them. The table records 68,000 or so clones, approximately 90% of them present only once. The material sequenced was PBMCs. The receptors stem from a man between 18 and 35 years old in good health and CMV-seronegative.

The chain is built from TRBV5-6 and TRBJ2-7; possible D gene TRBD1, 6 bases. V dropped 1 base and J dropped 4 bases, with 12 bases sitting between them. The V gene's germline CDR1 is SGHDT and CDR2 YYEEEE. The CDR3 sequence is 14 residues long. CDR3 bases: TGTGCCAGCAGCTTGATGGACAGCTATTACGAGCAGTACTTC. This encodes CASSLMDSYYEQYF.

The chain joins TRBV30 to TRBJ2-7, with 7 bases fitting TRBD1. The V gene's germline CDR1 is GTSNPN and CDR2 SVGIG (reference sequence). V was pared by 0 bases and J by 4 bases, with 6 bases of the junction left unmatched. The CDR3 has 14 amino acids. CDR3 loop: CAWSVPGQYYEQYF. The CDR3 DNA is TGTGCCTGGAGTGTTCCGGGACAGTATTACGAGCAGTACTTC.

This clone came up once. This chain uses TRBV27 with TRBJ1-1; D is unclear. Trimming shortened V by 3 bases and J by 0 bases, and 17 bases separated the two germline ends. The V gene's germline CDR1 is MNHEY and CDR2 SMNVEV (reference sequence). The CDR3 is 17 amino acids. The CDR3 DNA reads TGTGCCAGCAGTTTCCATCCTCGACAATCCATGAACACTGAAGCTTTCTTT. This encodes CASSFHPRQSMNTEAFF.

Of note for this clone: At one end, the junction sequence differs from germline, possibly due to a read error. The chain is built from TRBV7-7 and TRBJ2-5; TRBD1 aligns across 12 bases. CDR1 is SSHAT and CDR2 is FNYEAQ in the germline V gene (reference sequence). This CDR3 spans 15 amino acids. The CDR3 nucleotides are TGTGCTAGCAGCAGGGACAGGGGGCAGGCGGAGACCCAGTACTTC. Amino acids: CASSRDRGQAETQYF.

The chain links TRBV29-1 to TRBJ2-7; a possible D gene is TRBD2 (7 bases). Deletions cut 0 bases from V and 2 bases from J, with 14 bases between. The CDR3 runs to 15 residues. Germline CDR1 SQVTM, CDR2 ANQGSEA. CDR3 in amino acids: CSVEDGEGEAYEQYF. The CDR3 DNA is TGCAGCGTTGAAGATGGGGAGGGGGAGGCCTACGAGCAGTACTTC.

J is TRBJ1-1 and V is TRBV29-1, with D uncertain. The CDR3 length is 11 residues. CDR1 is SQVTM, CDR2 ANQGSEA, per germline. V lost 4 bases to trimming and J lost 7 bases, with 10 bases between them. CDR3 in amino acids: CSVASVIEAFF. The DNA of the CDR3 is TGCAGCGTTGCTTCAGTAATTGAAGCTTTCTTT.

V usage is TRBV7-9 and J usage is TRBJ2-2, with 7 bases aligning to TRBD2. The CDR3 runs 15 residues. Losses at the gene ends were 2 bases for V and 2 bases for J; bases not matched to a gene: 2. Germline CDR1 reads SEHNR; CDR2 reads FQNEAQ (reference sequence). The CDR3 nucleotides are TGTGCCAGCAGCTTAAGCGGGATCAACACCGGGGAGCTGTTTTTT. Its protein product is CASSLSGINTGELFF. The variable domain in full, with the rest retrieved from reference TRBV7-9 and TRBJ2-2, is DTGVSQNPRHKITKRGQNVTFRCDPISEHNRLYWYRQTLGQGPEFLTYFQNEAQLEKSRLLSDRFSAERPKGSFSTLEIQRTEQGDSAMYLCASSLSGINTGELFFGEGSRLTVL.

The V call is TRBV5-8, the J call TRBJ2-4; possibly TRBD1 for D (5 bases). V was cut by 2 bases and J by 15 bases, with 9 bases left in between. Per the germline V gene, CDR1 is SGHTS and CDR2 is YDEGEE. The CDR3 sequence is 10 residues long. The CDR3 nucleotides are TGTGCCAGCAGCTTAGCCAGGGCGTACTTC. Protein product: CASSLARAYF. Full variable domain (outside the CDR3, taken from reference TRBV5-8 and TRBJ2-4): EAGVTQSPTHLIKTRGQQATLRCSPISGHTSVYWYQQALGLGLQFLLWYDEGEERNRGNFPPRFSGRQFPNYSSELNVNALELEDSALYLCASSLARAYFGAGTRLSVL.

The chain links TRBV2 to TRBJ2-7, with D maybe TRBD1 (6 bases). Germline CDR1 reads SNHLY; CDR2 reads FYNNEI. The CDR3 has 15 amino acids. V was clipped by 7 bases and J by 0 bases, with 16 bases between them. The CDR3 spells CASKNRDKSSYEQYF. The CDR3 coding sequence is TGTGCCAGCAAGAACAGGGACAAAAGCTCCTACGAGCAGTACTTC.

This clone was seen just once. The chain employs TRBV28 and TRBJ2-5, with TRBD1 identical over 12 bases. Trimming removed 6 bases from V and 7 bases from J; junction bases left unmatched: 3. This CDR3 has 13 amino acids. The germline CDR1 and CDR2 sequences are MDHEN and SYDVKM. In DNA form, the CDR3 reads TGTGCCAGCAGGGGACAGGGGGCCGGGACCCAGTACTTC. Its translation is CASRGQGAGTQYF.

The rearrangement uses TRBV30 and TRBJ1-1, with D unresolved. CDR3 length: 13 amino acids. CDR1 and CDR2 from the germline V gene are GTSNPN and SVGIG (reference sequence). Trimming cost V 4 bases and J 0 bases, with 9 bases left between them. The CDR3, as DNA: TGTGCCTGGATTCGGCGGATGAACACTGAAGCTTTCTTT. Residues: CAWIRRMNTEAFF.

The chain carries TRBV14 and TRBJ2-5; tentatively, D is TRBD2 (5 bases). Between the trimmed V and J ends, which lost 1 base and 9 bases, there was a span of 9 bases. CDR3 length: 12 amino acids. Per the germline V gene, CDR1 is SGHDN and CDR2 is FVKESK. CDR3 nucleotides: TGTGCCAGCAGCCAAGGCGGGTCGTCCCAGTACTTC. Translation gives CASSQGGSSQYF. Combining the CDR3 with reference TRBV14 and TRBJ2-5 gives the whole variable domain EAGVTQFPSHSVIEKGQTVTLRCDPISGHDNLYWYRRVMGKEIKFLLHFVKESKQDESGMPNNRFLAERTGGTYSTLKVQPAELEDSGVYFCASSQGGSSQYFGPGTRLLVL.

V is TRBV7-9 and J is TRBJ1-4; D is possibly TRBD1 (5 bases). V was pared by 5 bases and J by 8 bases, with 15 bases between. Germline values: CDR1 SEHNR, CDR2 FQNEAQ (reference sequence). The CDR3 totals 14 residues. The CDR3 bases are TGTGCCAGCAGCCCAGGCGGGGCTTGGGAAAAACTGTTTTTT. Amino acids: CASSPGGAWEKLFF.

This chain uses TRBV27 with TRBJ1-2; D is possibly TRBD1 (6 bases). Germline V lookup: CDR1 MNHEY, CDR2 SMNVEV (reference sequence). This CDR3 comprises 16 residues. With 6 bases removed from V and 4 bases from J, the gap between germline ends came to 21 bases. This CDR3 is CASSADSNGRAYGYTF. The CDR3 DNA is TGTGCCAGCAGCGCGGACAGCAATGGTAGGGCCTATGGCTACACCTTC.

The gene calls are TRBV10-2 and TRBJ2-7; TRBD2 is a possible D gene (5 bases). V lost 6 bases and J lost 1, with 13 bases in between. CDR3 size: 14 residues. CDR1 and CDR2 from the germline V gene are WSHSY and SAAADI. CDR3 nucleotides: TGCGCCAGCAGCAGTCCAGCGGATTCCTACGAGCAGTACTTC. Protein sequence: CASSSPADSYEQYF.

The DNA for the CDR3 is TGTGCCAGCAGTCCTTTGAACAGTGGGTTCACAGATACGCAGTATTTT. Translated, it gives CASSPLNSGFTDTQYF. The chain joins TRBV4-2 to TRBJ2-3, with D unclear. Germline assignment: CDR1 LGHNA and CDR2 YNFKEQ. Trimming removed 6 bases from V and 2 bases from J, with 18 bases in between. The CDR3 spans 16 residues.

The rearrangement joins TRBV23-1 to TRBJ1-1; no reliable D call. TRBV23-1 is known as an ORF, though its function is uncertain. CDR3 size: 11 residues. V lost 4 bases and J lost 7, with 7 bases in between. The CDR3: CASSLLDEAFF. CDR3 sequence (DNA): TGCGCCAGCAGTCTTTTAGATGAAGCTTTCTTT.

J is TRBJ2-3 and V is TRBV9; TRBD2 agrees at 7 bases. Per the germline V gene, CDR1 is SGDLS and CDR2 is YYNGEE. This CDR3 contains 15 residues. The V and J ends lost 3 bases and 0 bases, in that order; junction bases with no gene match: 4. The CDR3 nucleotides are TGTGCCAGCAGCGGCCGGGACTACAGCACAGATACGCAGTATTTT. Translating gives CASSGRDYSTDTQYF.

V usage is TRBV4-2 and J usage is TRBJ2-1, with 8 bases aligning to TRBD2. The CDR3 is made up of 19 amino acids. The germline V gene has CDR1 LGHNA and CDR2 YNFKEQ. Germline trimming cut 0 bases from V and 7 bases from J; bases unmatched to any gene: 17. The CDR3 DNA reads TGTGCCAGCAGCCAAGATTCTTCCTTTAGCGGGACCGCCGATAATGAGCAGTTCTTC. This codes for CASSQDSSFSGTADNEQFF.

V and J are TRBV6-6 and TRBJ2-1; D possibly corresponds to TRBD2 (5 bases). Per the germline V gene, CDR1 is MNHNY and CDR2 is SVGAGI (reference sequence). V was pared by 4 bases and J by 9 bases, with 10 bases between. The CDR3 is 12 residues long. Here the CDR3 reads CASSSDRGEQFF. As DNA, the CDR3 is TGTGCCAGCAGTTCAGATCGGGGTGAGCAGTTCTTC.

The rearrangement links TRBV28 to TRBJ1-1; the D gene is possibly TRBD1 (5 bases). The CDR3 runs 15 residues. Germline V gene lookup returns CDR1 MDHEN and CDR2 SYDVKM. The V end lost 8 bases, the J end lost 6 bases, and 22 bases lay between the germline ends. CDR3 protein: CASSARGFLWSEAFF. Written as DNA, the CDR3 is TGTGCCAGCTCCGCCCGGGGGTTTCTTTGGTCTGAAGCTTTCTTT.

The chain carries TRBV29-1 and TRBJ1-2; D uncertain. The CDR3 is 12 residues long. Deletions cut 7 bases from V and 3 bases from J, with 12 bases between. Germline loops: CDR1 SQVTM, CDR2 ANQGSEA. The CDR3, as DNA: TGCAGCGCTGGCGGGAGTGACTATGGCTACACCTTC. Translating gives CSAGGSDYGYTF.

V and J are TRBV19 and TRBJ1-5; 7 positions match TRBD1. Germline V gene sequence: CDR1 LNHDA, CDR2 SQIVND (reference sequence). Trimming at V came to 2 bases and at J to 7 bases, leaving 14 bases not matched to a gene. The CDR3 consists of 17 residues. The CDR3 DNA is TGTGCCAGTAGTATATTAGTACGTGAAAGGGGGCGACAGCCCCAGCATTTT. Translation: CASSILVRERGRQPQHF.

The CDR3 coding sequence is TGTGCGACCGGGAGGGACACTGAAGCTTTCTTT. It codes for CATGRDTEAFF. The chain combines TRBV19 with TRBJ1-1; D call uncertain. Germline V gives CDR1 LNHDA, CDR2 SQIVND (reference sequence). The CDR3 sequence is 11 residues long.